This note documents a single T cell receptor (beta chain) sequence. Its specificity is unknown. The investigators amplified TCR beta CDR3 regions from RNA transcripts. HTBI primers drove first-round RT-PCR of the TCR CDR3. From the multiplex PCR reads, TCRdb called clonotypes with MiXCR, one entry per CDR3 protein. Of approximately 700,000 distinct CDR3 sequences listed, approximately 42% were seen once; the top ten hold under 8.5%. Exclusion criteria comprised uncontrolled infection, other autoimmune disease, pregnancy or lactation. The data were obtained in a study of T cells in Graves' hyperthyroidism and ophthalmopathy. Study conclusions and caveats: Separation of ophthalmopathy from stable hyperthyroidism was achieved by a 13 V-J model. The blood repertoire included most of the expanded thyroid clonotypes above 0.001. Prediction of ophthalmopathy progression came a median around 6 months pre-onset.

CDR1 SNHLY and CDR2 FYNNEI come from the germline V gene. The CDR3 is 17 residues long. Deletions cut 6 bases from V and 4 bases from J, with 24 bases between. The chain couples TRBV2 to TRBJ1-2; maybe TRBD1 (5 bases). The sequenced sample consisted of peripheral blood or thyroid tissue (not recorded which). This sequence originates from an adult man with Graves' disease, either hyperthyroidism or ophthalmopathy (not recorded which). The CDR3, as DNA: TGTGCCAGCAGCATTGACCGGGGGAGAGGGGATTCCTATGGCTACACCTTC. Protein: CASSIDRGRGDSYGYTF.